A single sample is the source of the 11 T cell receptor beta chains below, sequenced in a study of cytomegalovirus exposure and HLA in healthy donors. The primer mix had 60 Vbeta and 13 Jbeta primers. The table came from immunoSEQ multiplex PCR; TCRdb's copy has only in-frame clones and leaves some out. The table shows 150,000 or so clones, with roughly 80% occurring only once. Input material: PBMCs. Receptors were obtained from a man aged 18 to 29 in good health and CMV-seropositive.

This chain joins TRBV6-5 and TRBJ2-1; 10 bases are shared with TRBD1. The length of the CDR3 is 15 residues. From germline, CDR1 is MNHEY and CDR2 SVGAGI. The V gene end was trimmed by 3 bases and the J gene end by 4 bases; junction bases not matched to a gene: 3. The CDR3 protein is CASSYRGQGYNEQFF. CDR3 sequence (DNA): TGTGCCAGCAGTTATAGGGGACAGGGGTACAATGAGCAGTTCTTC.

This clone has more than one count but fewer than ten. No conserved phenylalanine or tryptophan is present at the end of the CDR3, so a read error is the likely explanation. The chain uses TRBV19 and TRBJ1-6; the D is unclear. This CDR3 spans 14 amino acids. Germline values: CDR1 LNHDA, CDR2 SQIVND (reference sequence). Trimming shortened V by 8 bases and J by 1 base, and 9 bases separated the two germline ends. CDR3 sequence: CASSGGSYNSPLHL. CDR3 DNA: TGTGCCAGTTCGGGTGGGTCCTATAATTCACCCCTCCACCTT.

The chain couples TRBV10-3 to TRBJ2-3, with D maybe TRBD2 (6 bases). Germline-derived CDR1 and CDR2 are ENHRY and SYGVKD. The CDR3 runs 13 residues. The V end was cut by 6 bases, the J end by 15 bases, with 22 bases between. This chain's CDR3 is CAISPGEDLPFYF. DNA for the CDR3: TGTGCCATCAGCCCTGGGGAGGACCTGCCGTTCTATTTT.

The chain uses TRBV7-9 and TRBJ2-7, with D possibly TRBD1 on 5 matching bases. The CDR3 runs to 14 residues. Trimming took 6 bases from V and 6 from J, leaving 18 bases between them. In germline, CDR1 is SEHNR, CDR2 FQNEAQ (reference sequence). CDR3 bases: TGTGCCAGCAGTCCCACCCTAACAGGTCGCGAGCAGTACTTC. This gives the protein CASSPTLTGREQYF.

The chain combines TRBV5-1 with TRBJ2-2, with TRBD1 matching over 7 bases. The germline gives CDR1 SGHRS, CDR2 YFSETQ. The CDR3 loop spans 15 amino acids. Losses at the gene ends were 8 bases for V and 0 bases for J; bases not matched to a gene: 7. The CDR3 loop is CASETGTANTGELFF. Written as DNA, the CDR3 is TGCGCCAGTGAAACCGGGACAGCGAACACCGGGGAGCTGTTTTTT.

The rearrangement links TRBV4-1 to TRBJ2-1; D perhaps matches TRBD1 (6 bases). The CDR3 runs 17 residues. Trimming removed 0 bases from V and 6 bases from J, with 18 bases in between. The germline V gene has CDR1 MGHRA and CDR2 YSYEKL. CDR3 bases: TGCGCCAGCAGCCAAGACCAAAACAGGGCCCTAATCAATGAGCAGTTCTTC. This encodes CASSQDQNRALINEQFF.

The chain combines TRBV6-6 with TRBJ1-2; maybe TRBD1 (6 bases). Germline CDR1 MNHNY, CDR2 SVGAGI (reference sequence). The CDR3 runs to 14 residues. V was pared by 4 bases and J by 5 bases, with 14 bases between. CDR3 amino acids: CASSLQTGGYGYTF. CDR3 sequence (DNA): TGTGCCAGCAGTTTACAGACAGGAGGATATGGCTACACCTTC.

V and J are TRBV7-9 and TRBJ1-2, with 7 bases lining up with TRBD1. Germline lookup yields CDR1 SEHNR and CDR2 FQNEAQ (reference sequence). The junction had 12 bases not matched to a gene; V was cut back by 3 bases and J by 5 bases. The CDR3 consists of 16 residues. This CDR3 reads CASSFPGGTVFYGYTF. The CDR3 nucleotides read TGTGCCAGCAGCTTCCCAGGAGGGACAGTTTTTTATGGCTACACCTTC.

The chain links TRBV28 to TRBJ1-1; 7 nucleotides line up with TRBD1. CDR3 length equals 11 residues. Germline CDR1 reads MDHEN; CDR2 reads SYDVKM. V shed 2 bases and J 11 bases; nucleotides not matched to a gene: 2. The CDR3 sequence is CASSLGRGAFF. CDR3 nucleotide sequence: TGTGCCAGCAGTTTAGGCAGGGGGGCTTTCTTT.

V gene TRBV10-3 combines with J gene TRBJ2-1, with D unclear. V was shortened by 7 bases and J by 5 bases, with 6 bases between the two germline ends. From germline, CDR1 is ENHRY and CDR2 SYGVKD. The CDR3 covers 11 residues. The DNA of the CDR3 is TGTGCCATCACCGCAGACAATGAGCAGTTCTTC. Residues: CAITADNEQFF.

The chain carries TRBV5-1 and TRBJ2-3; 9 positions agree with TRBD1. The CDR3 extends over 17 amino acids. Germline lookup yields CDR1 SGHRS and CDR2 YFSETQ. V was pared by 4 bases and J by 0 bases, with 9 bases of the junction left unmatched. The CDR3 protein is CASSGSGTGLSTDTQYF. In DNA, the CDR3 is TGCGCCAGCAGCGGCTCCGGGACAGGGCTTAGCACAGATACGCAGTATTTT.